This TCR beta chain appears in the sequencing data of a study of blood T cell repertoires in COVID-19. Study information: The cDNA or gDNA used as material had been derived from T cells, B-cell-depleted T cells, or PBMCs.

V lost 7 bases to trimming and J lost 2 bases, with 19 bases between them. CDR3 size: 16 residues. Germline V gene lookup returns CDR1 MNHEY and CDR2 SMNVEV (reference sequence). As handled by the study authors: Quantification of nucleated cells was approximated via reference gene primer amplification. Some clones are missing from TCRdb's copy, which holds only in-frame ones; the method was immunoSEQ multiplex PCR. V and J calls and clone size are copied from that table; D and trimming were computed from the DNA. The sample contains under 70,000 clones, approximately 88% of which appear only once. This sequence originates from a woman in her 70s with acute or convalescent COVID-19. Input material: peripheral blood. The rearrangement links TRBV27 to TRBJ2-3; D may be TRBD2 (6 bases). CDR3 amino acids: CASIVGGTPNTDTQYF. The CDR3 DNA reads TGTGCCAGCATCGTAGGAGGGACTCCTAACACAGATACGCAGTATTTT.